This is a list of T cell receptor beta chains from one sample in a study of identical twins. TCRdb itself ran the 5' RACE reads through MiXCR, one entry per CDR3 protein. The sample includes about 890,000 distinct CDR3 sequences, about 12% of them seen just once. In addition, the sample was reused for a study of yellow fever vaccine responses in identical twins.

Specimen: PBMCs. The receptors were sampled from a woman between 18 and 29 years old in good health. CDR3s include the opening cysteine and the closing phenylalanine or tryptophan. Each record gives: CDR3 protein, CDR3 DNA, D gene, clone size, J gene, V gene. The D gene is left open where the match is weak. Clone size is not always given. Where it is, it says once, few, many or a class for expanded clones.

CAIRRDVGEQYF | TGTGCCATCAGACGCGATGTGGGGGAGCAGTACTTC | NA | NA | TRBJ2-7 | TRBV10-3
CASSLSTPGGNTIYF | TGCGCCAGCAGCTTGTCAACCCCGGGGGGAAACACCATATATTTT | NA | NA | TRBJ1-3 | TRBV5-1
CASSSLSRDTEAFF | TGTGCCAGCAGCTCCCTTTCCAGGGACACTGAAGCTTTCTTT | NA | few | TRBJ1-1 | TRBV7-6
CASSYSLGGGERNEQFF | TGTGCCAGCAGTTACTCCTTGGGCGGGGGGGAACGAAATGAGCAGTTCTTC | TRBD2 | few | TRBJ2-1 | TRBV6-5
CASSKVHSRRGTEAFF | TGTGCCAGCAGCAAAGTTCACAGTCGTCGGGGAACTGAAGCTTTCTTT | NA | few | TRBJ1-1 | TRBV21-1
CASSSQTGVGETQYF | TGTGCCAGCAGTTCCCAAACAGGGGTTGGGGAGACCCAGTACTTC | TRBD1 | few | TRBJ2-5 | TRBV12-3/TRBV12-4
CSAVGGGPNNEQFF | TGCAGTGCCGTCGGGGGGGGGCCCAACAATGAGCAGTTCTTC | TRBD2 | NA | TRBJ2-1 | TRBV20-1
CASGVGVQETQYF | TGTGCCAGCGGGGTCGGTGTTCAAGAGACCCAGTACTTC | NA | few | TRBJ2-5 | TRBV6-2/TRBV6-3
CASSPQGQNNEKLFF | TGTGCCAGCTCACCACAAGGGCAGAATAATGAAAAACTGTTTTTT | NA | NA | TRBJ1-4 | TRBV18
CASSQGWTNQELFF | TGTGCCAGCAGCCAAGGTTGGACAAACCAGGAGCTGTTTTTT | NA | few | TRBJ2-2 | TRBV3-1